This T cell receptor (beta chain) was captured by sequencing in a study of Ad26.COV2.S vaccination and SARS-CoV-2 variants. The wider study: In the study, Ad26.COV2.S was injected intramuscularly once, or twice 56 days apart.

V lost 5 bases to trimming and J lost 9 bases, with 12 bases between them. The CDR3 loop spans 12 amino acids. Germline V gives CDR1 SGHDT, CDR2 YYEEEE. Study findings and constraints: In vaccinated individuals, spike-specific CD8+ and CD4+ T cell responses reportedly displayed substantial breadth. Researchers reported similar non-spike TCR breadth in vaccine and placebo recipients. Compared with placebo recipients, vaccine recipients had higher spike-specific TCR breadth.

The treatment: around 19 received Ad26.COV2.S at low or high dose, single or two shots; 5 received placebo; per-sample allocation not given. The investigators took samples on day 63 after the first vaccine or placebo injection. TCRdb's table, derived via immunoSEQ multiplex PCR, lists solely in-frame clones and lacks some. The table includes some 450,000 clones, less than 95% detected once. Comments on this clone: What it recognizes is unknown.

The chain couples TRBV5-6 to TRBJ2-1, with a weak D call TRBD2 (5 bases). The sequences come from peripheral blood, collected in a trial of Ad26.COV2.S vaccine versus placebo. The TCR comes from a person between 18 and 59 years old who received the Ad26.COV2.S COVID-19 vaccine or a placebo. CDR3 sequence (DNA): TGTGCCAGCAGACTTTTCGGAGGTGAGCAGTTCTTC. Residues: CASRLFGGEQFF.